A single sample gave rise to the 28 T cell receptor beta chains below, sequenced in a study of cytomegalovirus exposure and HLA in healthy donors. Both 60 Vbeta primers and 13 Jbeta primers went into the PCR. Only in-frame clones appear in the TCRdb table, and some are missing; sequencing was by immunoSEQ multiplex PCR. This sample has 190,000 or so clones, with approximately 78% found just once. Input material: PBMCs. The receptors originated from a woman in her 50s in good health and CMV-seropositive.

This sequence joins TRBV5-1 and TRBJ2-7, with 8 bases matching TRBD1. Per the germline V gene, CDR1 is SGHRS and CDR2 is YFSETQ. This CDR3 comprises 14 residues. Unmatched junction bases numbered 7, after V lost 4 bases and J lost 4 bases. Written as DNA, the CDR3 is TGCGCCAGCAGCACCCCCGGGACAGGTTACGAGCAGTACTTC. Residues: CASSTPGTGYEQYF.

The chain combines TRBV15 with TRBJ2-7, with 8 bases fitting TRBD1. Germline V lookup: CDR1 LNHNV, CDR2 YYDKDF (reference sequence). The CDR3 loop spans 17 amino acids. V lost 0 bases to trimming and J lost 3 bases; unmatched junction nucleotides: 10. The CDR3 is CATSRDDKAGGYYEQYF. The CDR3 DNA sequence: TGTGCCACCAGCAGAGACGACAAGGCAGGGGGCTACTACGAGCAGTACTTC. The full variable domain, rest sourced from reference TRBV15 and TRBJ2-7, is DAMVIQNPRYQVTQFGKPVTLSCSQTLNHNVMYWYQQKSSQAPKLLFHYYDKDFNNEADTPDNFQSRRPNTSFCFLDIRSPGLGDTAMYLCATSRDDKAGGYYEQYFGPGTRLTVT.

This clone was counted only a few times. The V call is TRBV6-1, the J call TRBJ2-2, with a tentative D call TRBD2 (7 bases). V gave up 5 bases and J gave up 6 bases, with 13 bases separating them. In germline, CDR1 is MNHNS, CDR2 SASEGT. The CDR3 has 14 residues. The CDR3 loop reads CASSTGRGSGELFF. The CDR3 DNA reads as TGTGCCAGCAGTACGGGGAGGGGGTCCGGGGAGCTGTTTTTT.

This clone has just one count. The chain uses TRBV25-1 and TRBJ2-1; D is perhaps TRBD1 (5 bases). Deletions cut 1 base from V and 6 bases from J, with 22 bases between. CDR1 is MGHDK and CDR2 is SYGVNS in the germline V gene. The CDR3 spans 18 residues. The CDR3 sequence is CASSEFSWGLLVGNEQFF. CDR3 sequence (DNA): TGTGCCAGCAGTGAATTTTCTTGGGGCCTACTCGTGGGCAATGAGCAGTTCTTC.

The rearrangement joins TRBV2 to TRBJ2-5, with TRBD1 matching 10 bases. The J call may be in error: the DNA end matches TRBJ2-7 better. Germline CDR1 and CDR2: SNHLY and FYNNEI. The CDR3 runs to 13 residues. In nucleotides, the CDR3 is TGTGCCGGAGCCGGGACAGGGGACCGCGAGCAGTACTTC. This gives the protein CAGAGTGDREQYF.

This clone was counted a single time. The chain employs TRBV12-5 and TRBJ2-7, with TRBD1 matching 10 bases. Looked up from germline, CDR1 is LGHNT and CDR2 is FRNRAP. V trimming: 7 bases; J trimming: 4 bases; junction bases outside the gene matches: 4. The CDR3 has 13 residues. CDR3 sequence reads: CASARDRGYEQYF. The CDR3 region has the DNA TGTGCTAGTGCCCGGGACAGGGGTTACGAGCAGTACTTC.

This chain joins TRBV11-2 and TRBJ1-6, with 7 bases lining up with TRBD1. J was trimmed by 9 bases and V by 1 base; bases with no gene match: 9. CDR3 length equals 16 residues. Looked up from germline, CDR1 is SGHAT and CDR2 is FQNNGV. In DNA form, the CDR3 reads TGTGCCAGCAGCTTAGTCAGGACAGGCGAAGGTTCACCCCTCCACTTT. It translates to CASSLVRTGEGSPLHF. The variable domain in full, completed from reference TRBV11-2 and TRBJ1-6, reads EAGVAQSPRYKIIEKRQSVAFWCNPISGHATLYWYQQILGQGPKLLIQFQNNGVVDDSQLPKDRFSAERLKGVDSTLKIQPAKLEDSAVYLCASSLVRTGEGSPLHFGNGTRLTVT.

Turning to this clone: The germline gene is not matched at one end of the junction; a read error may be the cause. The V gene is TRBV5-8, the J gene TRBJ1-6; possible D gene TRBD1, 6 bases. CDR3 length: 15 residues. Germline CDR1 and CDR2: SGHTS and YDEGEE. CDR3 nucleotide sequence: TGTGCCAGCAGTTTGGCCGGGACAAAGGTCTCACCCCTCCACTTT. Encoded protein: CASSLAGTKVSPLHF.

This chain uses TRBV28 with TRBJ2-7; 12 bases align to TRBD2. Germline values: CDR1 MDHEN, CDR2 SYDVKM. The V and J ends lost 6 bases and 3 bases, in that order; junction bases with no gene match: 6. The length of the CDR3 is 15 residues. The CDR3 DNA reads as TGTGCCAGCAGACCTGGACTAGCGGGGAGCTACGAGCAGTACTTC. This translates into CASRPGLAGSYEQYF.

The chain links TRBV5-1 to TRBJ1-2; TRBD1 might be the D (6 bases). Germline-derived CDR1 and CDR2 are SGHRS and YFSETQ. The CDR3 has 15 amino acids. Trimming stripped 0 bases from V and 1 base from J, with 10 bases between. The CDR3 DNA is TGCGCCAGCAGCTTGGGGGACAAACATAACTATGGCTACACCTTC. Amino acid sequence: CASSLGDKHNYGYTF.

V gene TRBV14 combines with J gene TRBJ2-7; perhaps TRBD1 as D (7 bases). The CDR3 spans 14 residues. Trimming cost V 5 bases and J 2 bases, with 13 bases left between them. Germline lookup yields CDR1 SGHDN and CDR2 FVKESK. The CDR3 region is CASSWGDRAYEQYF. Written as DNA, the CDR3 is TGTGCCAGCAGCTGGGGGGACAGAGCCTACGAGCAGTACTTC.

CDR3 in amino acids: CATAMVTGTSSYNEQFF. The CDR3, as DNA: TGTGCCACCGCAATGGTGACAGGGACCAGCTCCTACAATGAGCAGTTCTTC. The chain joins TRBV28 to TRBJ2-1; 7 positions agree with TRBD1. This CDR3 is 17 amino acids long. J lost 0 bases, V lost 10 bases, and 15 bases had no gene match. Germline assignment: CDR1 MDHEN and CDR2 SYDVKM.

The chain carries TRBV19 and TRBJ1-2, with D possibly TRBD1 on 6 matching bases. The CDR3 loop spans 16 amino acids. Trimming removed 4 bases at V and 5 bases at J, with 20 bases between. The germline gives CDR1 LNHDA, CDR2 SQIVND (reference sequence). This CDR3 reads CASSRTATNPSYGYTF. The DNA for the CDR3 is TGTGCCAGTAGTAGGACAGCAACTAACCCTTCTTATGGCTACACCTTC.

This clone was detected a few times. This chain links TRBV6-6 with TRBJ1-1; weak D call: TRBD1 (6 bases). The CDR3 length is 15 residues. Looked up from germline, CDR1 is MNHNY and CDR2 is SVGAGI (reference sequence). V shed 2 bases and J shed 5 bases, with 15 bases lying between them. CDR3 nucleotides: TGTGCCAGCAGTTACCCTCGGGGGGCGATTACTGAAGCTTTCTTT. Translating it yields CASSYPRGAITEAFF.

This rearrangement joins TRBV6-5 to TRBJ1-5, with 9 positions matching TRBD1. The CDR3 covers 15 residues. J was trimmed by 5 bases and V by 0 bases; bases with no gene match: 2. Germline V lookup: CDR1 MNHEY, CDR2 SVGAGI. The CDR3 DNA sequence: TGTGCCAGCAGTTACTCGGGACAGGGACATCAGCCCCAGCATTTT. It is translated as CASSYSGQGHQPQHF.

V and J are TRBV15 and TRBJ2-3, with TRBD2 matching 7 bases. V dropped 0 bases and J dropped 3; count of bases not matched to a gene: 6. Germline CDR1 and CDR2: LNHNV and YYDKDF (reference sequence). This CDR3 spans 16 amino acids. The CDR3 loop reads CATSRDWAGATDTQYF. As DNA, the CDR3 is TGTGCCACCAGCAGAGATTGGGCGGGAGCAACAGATACGCAGTATTTT.

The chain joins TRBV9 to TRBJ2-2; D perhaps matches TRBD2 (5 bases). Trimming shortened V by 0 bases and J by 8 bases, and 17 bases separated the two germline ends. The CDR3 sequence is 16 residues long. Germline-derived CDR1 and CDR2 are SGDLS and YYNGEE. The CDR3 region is CASSVDIAWDGGELFF. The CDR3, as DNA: TGTGCCAGCAGCGTAGATATAGCGTGGGATGGGGGGGAGCTGTTTTTT.

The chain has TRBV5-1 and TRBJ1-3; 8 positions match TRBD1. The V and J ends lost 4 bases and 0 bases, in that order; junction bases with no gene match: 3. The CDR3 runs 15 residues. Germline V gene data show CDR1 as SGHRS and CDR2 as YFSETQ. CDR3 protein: CASSPTGVSGNTIYF. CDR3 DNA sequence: TGCGCCAGCAGCCCGACAGGGGTCTCTGGAAACACCATATATTTT.

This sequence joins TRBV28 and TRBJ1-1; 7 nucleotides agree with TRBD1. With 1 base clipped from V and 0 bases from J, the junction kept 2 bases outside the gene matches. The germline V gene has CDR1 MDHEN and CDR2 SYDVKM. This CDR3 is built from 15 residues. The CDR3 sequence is CASSLLGQMNTEAFF. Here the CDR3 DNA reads TGTGCCAGCAGTTTATTGGGACAGATGAACACTGAAGCTTTCTTT. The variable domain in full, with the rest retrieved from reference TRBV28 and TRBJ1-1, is DVKVTQSSRYLVKRTGEKVFLECVQDMDHENMFWYRQDPGLGLRLIYFSYDVKMKEKGDIPEGYSVSREKKERFSLILESASTNQTSMYLCASSLLGQMNTEAFFGQGTRLTVV.

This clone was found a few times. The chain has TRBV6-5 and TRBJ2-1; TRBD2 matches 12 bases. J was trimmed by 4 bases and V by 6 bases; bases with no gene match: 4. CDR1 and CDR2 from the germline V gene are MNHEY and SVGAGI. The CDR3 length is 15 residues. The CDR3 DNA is TGTGCCAGCAGCCCTGGACTAGCGGGGTACAATGAGCAGTTCTTC. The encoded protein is CASSPGLAGYNEQFF.

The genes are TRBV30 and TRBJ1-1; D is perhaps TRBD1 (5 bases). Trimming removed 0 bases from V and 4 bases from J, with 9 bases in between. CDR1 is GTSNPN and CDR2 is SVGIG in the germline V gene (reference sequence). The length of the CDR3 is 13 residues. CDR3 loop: CAWSVSGGTEAFF. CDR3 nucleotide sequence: TGTGCCTGGAGTGTTAGCGGGGGCACTGAAGCTTTCTTT.

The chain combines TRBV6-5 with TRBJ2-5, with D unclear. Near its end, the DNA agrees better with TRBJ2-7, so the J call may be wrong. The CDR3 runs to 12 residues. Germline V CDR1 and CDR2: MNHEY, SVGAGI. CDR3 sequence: CASSRSRGEQYF. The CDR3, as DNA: TGTGCCAGCAGCCGATCTAGAGGCGAGCAGTACTTC.

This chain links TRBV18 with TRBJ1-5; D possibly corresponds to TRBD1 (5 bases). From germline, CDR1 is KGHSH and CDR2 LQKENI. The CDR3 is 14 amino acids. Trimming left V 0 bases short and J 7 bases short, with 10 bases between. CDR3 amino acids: CASSPPGGGQPQHF. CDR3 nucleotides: TGTGCCAGCTCACCACCGGGGGGAGGCCAGCCCCAGCATTTT.

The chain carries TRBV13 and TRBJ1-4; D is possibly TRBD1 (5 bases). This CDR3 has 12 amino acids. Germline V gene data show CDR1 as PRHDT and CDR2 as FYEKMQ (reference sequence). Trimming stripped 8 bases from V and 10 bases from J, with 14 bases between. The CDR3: CASSGQGGKLFF. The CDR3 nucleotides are TGTGCCAGCTCTGGGCAGGGAGGAAAACTGTTTTTT.

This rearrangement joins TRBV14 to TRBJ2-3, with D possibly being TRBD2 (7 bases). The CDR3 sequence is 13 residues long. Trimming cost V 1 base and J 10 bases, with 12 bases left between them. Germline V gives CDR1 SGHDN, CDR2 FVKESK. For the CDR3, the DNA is TGTGCCAGCAGCCAAGCGGGGGGCAGTGCGCAGTATTTT. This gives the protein CASSQAGGSAQYF. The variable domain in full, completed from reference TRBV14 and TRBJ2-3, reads EAGVTQFPSHSVIEKGQTVTLRCDPISGHDNLYWYRRVMGKEIKFLLHFVKESKQDESGMPNNRFLAERTGGTYSTLKVQPAELEDSGVYFCASSQAGGSAQYFGPGTRLTVL.

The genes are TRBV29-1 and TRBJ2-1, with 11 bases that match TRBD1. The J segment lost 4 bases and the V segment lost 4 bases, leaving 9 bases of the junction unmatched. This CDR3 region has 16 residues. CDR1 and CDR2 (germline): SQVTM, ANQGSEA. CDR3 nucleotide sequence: TGCAGCGTTGGTAGCGGTGGGACAGGGGGATACAATGAGCAGTTCTTC. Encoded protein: CSVGSGGTGGYNEQFF.

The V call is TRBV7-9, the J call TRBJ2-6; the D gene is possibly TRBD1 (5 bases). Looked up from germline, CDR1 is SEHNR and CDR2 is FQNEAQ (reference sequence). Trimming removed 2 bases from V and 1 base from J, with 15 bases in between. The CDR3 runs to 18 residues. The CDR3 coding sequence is TGTGCCAGCAGCTTAAGGGGCCTTCTTGGTTCTGGGGCCAACGTCCTGACTTTC. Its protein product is CASSLRGLLGSGANVLTF.

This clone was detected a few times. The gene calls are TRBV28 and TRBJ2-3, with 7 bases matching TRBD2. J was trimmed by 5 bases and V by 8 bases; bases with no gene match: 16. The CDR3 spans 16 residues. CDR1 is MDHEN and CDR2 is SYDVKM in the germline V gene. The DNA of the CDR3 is TGTGCCAGCTATCCCTTGGCGGGAGAATTGGGAGATACGCAGTATTTT. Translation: CASYPLAGELGDTQYF.